These T cell receptor beta chains were read from a single sample in a study of CD8+ T cells in alopecia areata. Some clones are missing from TCRdb's copy, which holds only in-frame ones; the method was immunoSEQ multiplex PCR. The sample records around 190,000 clones, more than 55% being singletons. The source was CD4+ T cells sorted from blood, collected around week 50, from a patient treated with tofacitinib. All receptors derive from a human donor with alopecia areata. Both conserved end residues are part of each CDR3. Fields, in order: V gene, CDR3 protein.

>TRBV5-1
CASSLDWQETQYF
>TRBV30
CAWRGDFTDTQYF
>TRBV29-1
CSVVPGQGDGYTF
>TRBV7-9
CASSLEGRRGYQETQYF
>TRBV2
CASSAHRGLGETQYF
>TRBV29-1
CSVGLQASSYEQYF
>TRBV21-1
CASSKRCAGCQETQYF
>TRBV29-1
CSVEGSGITEAFF
>TRBV30
CAWGDLGKNIQYF
>TRBV29-1
CSAKDSIPQYF
>TRBV27
CASSRGGATNEKLFF
>TRBV11-2
CASSLGRETQYF
>TRBV29-1
CSVFGRFTDTQYF
>TRBV27
CASSPPGFRDTQYF
>TRBV10-3
CAIGTRNSPLHF
>TRBV5-1
CASTRDSYTEAFF
>TRBV28
CASRRLMANYGYTF
>TRBV30
CAWNEVNTEAFF
>TRBV6-6
CASSKGVNTEAFF
>TRBV4-3
CASSQVAGGGNTQYF
>TRBV30
CAWRQVLRNTEAFF
>TRBV25-1
CASSGTGGYEQYF
>TRBV5-1
CTSSIDRNKADTQYF
>TRBV5-1
CASSPPTGKGADTQYF
>TRBV18
CASSPRQGNYGYTF
>TRBV29-1
CSVAQHQLGEKLFF
>TRBV9
CASSVDGGSNYGYTF
>TRBV15
CATSRTRGDTDTQYF
>TRBV4-2
CASSQDLGGGRNEQYF
>TRBV29-1
CSVRRQANTEAFF
>TRBV29-1
CSGDRLRHEQFF
>TRBV29-1
CSVNEGMSYEQYF
>TRBV5-6
CASSLFAGENYGYTF
>TRBV5-1
CASSLGTSGPYEQYF
>TRBV6-6
CASNPGQGEKLFF
>TRBV4-3
CASSQDHSQGAPGANVLTF
>TRBV29-1
CSAGQGMHEQYF
>TRBV29-1
CSVVPSGANEQFF
>TRBV14
CASSPDRKPLHF
>TRBV4-3
CASSLNGGGNQPQHF
>TRBV29-1
CSVDITDTQYF
>TRBV2
CASILDSPNTQYF
>TRBV4-1
CASSQSGLEAFF
>TRBV5-1
CASRPGLRDYGYTF
>TRBV4-3
CASSQDLGAGNTEAFF
>TRBV14
CASSQYAGTGEAFF
>TRBV11-2
CASSSGLGNIQYF
>TRBV29-1
CSVKRSAYEQYF
>TRBV29-1
CSTAGTSGGDTQYF
>TRBV7-8
CASSFSLAGRADTQYF
>TRBV7-2
CASSFNAGTGFYEQYF
>TRBV13
CASSSPEMNYGYTF
>TRBV4-3
CASSQTGMEPQHF
>TRBV19
CASSLTGQGEKLFF
>TRBV27
CASSDSGLGNQPQHF
>TRBV4-1
CASSQGRQGYGYTF
>TRBV27
CASSIGAGANVLTF
>TRBV7-3
CASSLSGGDTQYF
>TRBV15
CATSRDRQSYEQYF
>TRBV4-2
CASSQANYGYTF